This passage covers 7 T cell receptor beta chains from one sample sequenced in a study of blood T cell repertoires in COVID-19. TCRdb keeps only in-frame clones here, not all; method: immunoSEQ multiplex PCR. The data show some 120,000 clones, 75% to 90% seen once. Sequenced sample: peripheral blood. These receptors were collected from a woman older than 75 with COVID-19, enrolled during active disease.

The chain has TRBV19 and TRBJ1-5; 7 bases map to TRBD1. Germline V gene sequence: CDR1 LNHDA, CDR2 SQIVND (reference sequence). V shed 8 bases, J shed 5 bases, and the junction held 6 bases outside the gene matches. CDR3 length equals 13 residues. The CDR3: CASGTDNYQPQHF. Written as DNA, the CDR3 is TGTGCCAGTGGGACAGACAATTATCAGCCCCAGCATTTT.

The rearrangement uses TRBV9 and TRBJ2-5; possible D gene TRBD2, 7 bases. Germline CDR1 and CDR2: SGDLS and YYNGEE. CDR3 length: 16 amino acids. With 1 base removed from V and 1 base from J, the gap between germline ends came to 14 bases. Written as DNA, the CDR3 is TGTGCCAGCAGCGTATCGGCTGCGGGGGCCCAAGAGACCCAGTACTTC. It translates to CASSVSAAGAQETQYF.

This clone was observed once. The gene calls are TRBV28 and TRBJ2-3; 9 bases align to TRBD2. V trimming: 3 bases; J trimming: 0 bases; junction bases outside the gene matches: 1. The CDR3 runs to 15 residues. CDR1 MDHEN and CDR2 SYDVKM come from the germline V gene. The chain's CDR3 is CASSFLAGSTDTQYF. The CDR3 region has the DNA TGTGCCAGCAGTTTCCTAGCGGGAAGCACAGATACGCAGTATTTT.

This chain links TRBV3-1 (or the pseudogene TRBV3-2) with TRBJ2-7; D possibly corresponds to TRBD1 (5 bases). The germline gives CDR1 LGHDT, CDR2 YNNKEL (reference sequence). The CDR3 has 14 amino acids. V dropped 5 bases and J dropped 6 bases, with 17 bases sitting between them. CDR3 sequence: CASSNSRVRGEQYF. For the CDR3, the DNA is TGTGCCAGCAGCAACTCCCGGGTAAGGGGCGAGCAGTACTTC.

The genes are TRBV7-8 and TRBJ2-1; D might be TRBD2 (5 bases). This CDR3 is 15 amino acids long. The ends were cut back, 5 bases at V and 6 bases at J, with 17 bases in the middle. CDR1 is SGHVS, CDR2 FQNEAQ, per germline. The CDR3 spells CASSVTGSLTNEQFF. As DNA, the CDR3 is TGTGCCAGCAGCGTGACGGGAAGTCTCACCAATGAGCAGTTCTTC.

The V call is TRBV6-2 or TRBV6-3, the J call TRBJ2-7; TRBD1 might be the D (6 bases). The CDR3 is made up of 16 amino acids. V was clipped by 5 bases and J by 5 bases, with 22 bases between them. Germline-derived CDR1 and CDR2 are MNHEY and SVGEGT. Written as DNA, the CDR3 is TGTGCCAGCAGTCCGCTAGACAGGCCCAGAGTTGACGAGCAGTACTTC. Translation gives CASSPLDRPRVDEQYF.

The chain employs TRBV5-1 and TRBJ1-1; D gene uncertain. The germline V and J ends were trimmed by 7 bases and 10 bases, with 14 bases remaining between them. The CDR3 spans 11 residues. CDR1 SGHRS and CDR2 YFSETQ come from the germline V gene. CDR3 nucleotide sequence: TGCGCCAGCTCCGAGGGTGGCGGAGCTTTCTTT. Translation: CASSEGGGAFF. Supplemented by reference TRBV5-1 and TRBJ1-1, the full variable domain reads KAGVTQTPRYLIKTRGQQVTLSCSPISGHRSVSWYQQTPGQGLQFLFEYFSETQRNKGNFPGRFSGRQFSNSRSEMNVSTLELGDSALYLCASSEGGGAFFGQGTRLTVV.